This entry lists 18 T cell receptor beta chains sequenced from one sample in a study of response to subunit inactivated influenza vaccine. TCRdb recomputed calls from the RT-PCR reads with MiXCR, one row per CDR3 protein. The repertoire holds about 700,000 distinct CDR3 sequences, with 15% to 19% as singletons. Sample: PBMCs from blood, taken roughly 12 days after vaccination. These receptors originate from a man in his forties or fifties who received an inactivated influenza vaccine.

The genes are TRBV5-4 and TRBJ2-1, with 7 bases identical to TRBD1. This CDR3 is 14 amino acids long. V gave up 1 base and J gave up 15 bases; unmatched junction bases: 13. Germline V gene sequence: CDR1 SGHNT, CDR2 YYREEE (reference sequence). DNA of the CDR3: TGTGCCAGCAGCTTGAACTCCCAGGGGGACCAGTGGTTCTTC. It encodes CASSLNSQGDQWFF.

The CDR3: CASSFSPEDNQPQHF. CDR3 coding DNA: TGTGCCAGCAGTTTTTCCCCCGAGGATAATCAGCCCCAGCATTTT. The rearrangement joins TRBV28 to TRBJ1-5; D remains unclear. Trimming removed 3 bases from V and 4 bases from J, with 13 bases in between. The CDR3 length is 15 residues. Germline V gene sequence: CDR1 MDHEN, CDR2 SYDVKM.

This clonotype was found many times. J is TRBJ2-4 and V is TRBV28, with TRBD1 identical over 7 bases. CDR1 MDHEN and CDR2 SYDVKM come from the germline V gene. V was pared by 5 bases and J by 0 bases, with 16 bases of the junction left unmatched. The length of the CDR3 is 19 residues. The DNA for the CDR3 is TGTGCCAGCAGTCCCCTCGACAGGGTCCTCCCTTTAGCCAAAAACATTCAGTACTTC. Translating gives CASSPLDRVLPLAKNIQYF.

Only a few counts were recorded for this clonotype. The gene calls are TRBV10-3 and TRBJ2-7, with 7 positions matching TRBD1. The germline V gene has CDR1 ENHRY and CDR2 SYGVKD. The CDR3 sequence is 12 residues long. V lost 10 bases to trimming and J lost 2 bases; unmatched junction nucleotides: 5. The CDR3 region is CATKDRAYEQYF. The CDR3 DNA is TGTGCCACCAAAGACAGGGCCTACGAGCAGTACTTC.

The chain links TRBV5-1 to TRBJ2-1; 8 positions match TRBD1. CDR3 length equals 15 residues. Trimming cost V 1 base and J 4 bases; bases outside gene matches: 4. Germline-derived CDR1 and CDR2 are SGHRS and YFSETQ. CDR3 sequence: CASSLSGDRYNEQFF. The CDR3 DNA reads as TGCGCCAGCAGCTTGAGTGGGGACAGGTACAATGAGCAGTTCTTC.

V gene TRBV5-1 combines with J gene TRBJ2-2; tentatively, D is TRBD1 or TRBD2 (6 bases each). CDR1 is SGHRS and CDR2 is YFSETQ in the germline V gene. This CDR3 region has 15 residues. Deletions cut 3 bases from V and 1 base from J, with 10 bases between. The CDR3 DNA reads TGCGCCAGCAGCTCAGGGGACTTGAACACCGGGGAGCTGTTTTTT. Protein product: CASSSGDLNTGELFF.

Here the CDR3 reads CASSTSPRGGNQPQHF. The CDR3 DNA sequence: TGTGCCAGCAGCACTAGCCCCCGGGGTGGCAATCAGCCCCAGCATTTT. The V call is TRBV4-2, the J call TRBJ1-5; no clear D. Per the germline V gene, CDR1 is LGHNA and CDR2 is YNFKEQ. Deletions cut 5 bases from V and 2 bases from J, with 16 bases between. This CDR3 has 16 amino acids.

This clonotype occurred a few times. J is TRBJ2-1 and V is TRBV9; 7 bases are shared with TRBD1. There are 15 residues in the CDR3. V was clipped by 4 bases and J by 0 bases; unmatched bases: 4. Germline CDR1 is SGDLS and CDR2 is YYNGEE. DNA for the CDR3: TGTGCCAGCAGCATACAGGGGACCTCCTACAATGAGCAGTTCTTC. Residues: CASSIQGTSYNEQFF.

This clonotype was detected a few times. The CDR3 is CASRTMPLSEKLFF. DNA of the CDR3: TGTGCCAGCAGAACTATGCCCTTGTCGGAAAAACTGTTTTTT. The rearrangement uses TRBV12-3 or TRBV12-4 and TRBJ1-4; D is uncertain. V lost 6 bases to trimming and J lost 8 bases, with 16 bases between them. The CDR3 runs to 14 residues.

This clonotype was found once. The chain couples TRBV7-9 to TRBJ2-1; 7 bases fit TRBD1. The germline V gene encodes CDR1 SEHNR and CDR2 FQNEAQ (reference sequence). V shed 4 bases and J 3 bases; nucleotides not matched to a gene: 12. This CDR3 has 17 residues. The CDR3 nucleotides read TGTGCCAGCAGCTCCCGTCCCGGGACAGCGCACTACAATGAGCAGTTCTTC. Translating it yields CASSSRPGTAHYNEQFF.

The chain links TRBV3-1 to TRBJ2-5, with 10 bases lining up with TRBD1. CDR1 is LGHDT and CDR2 is YNNKEL in the germline V gene (reference sequence). The CDR3 covers 15 residues. J gave up 6 bases and V 1 base, and 5 bases lay outside the gene matches. CDR3 nucleotides: TGTGCCAGCAGCCAAGGGACAGGGGGTGTTCAGACCCAGTACTTC. Its protein is CASSQGTGGVQTQYF.

The sample holds a few counts of this clonotype. This chain uses TRBV7-2 with TRBJ2-4; D might be TRBD2 (6 bases). Trimming removed 3 bases at V and 9 bases at J, with 18 bases between. The CDR3 is 15 residues long. The germline CDR1 and CDR2 sequences are SGHTA and FQGNSA. CDR3 bases: TGTGCCAGCAGCTTGAATTCCGGGTCGGGAGCCATTCAGTACTTC. This gives the protein CASSLNSGSGAIQYF.

This clonotype was counted only a few times. The chain employs TRBV12-3 or TRBV12-4 and TRBJ1-4; 7 bases are shared with TRBD1. The V gene end was trimmed by 5 bases and the J gene end by 4 bases; junction bases not matched to a gene: 7. The CDR3 consists of 15 residues. DNA of the CDR3: TGTGCCAGCAGTCGGGACAGAAAAAATAATGAAAAACTGTTTTTT. Its translation is CASSRDRKNNEKLFF.

The chain carries TRBV6-2 or TRBV6-3 and TRBJ2-5; D tentatively reads TRBD1 or TRBD2 (5 bases each). Germline V gene sequence: CDR1 MNHEY, CDR2 SVGEGT. The CDR3 is 13 residues long. The CDR3 sequence is CAAAEGAWGTQYF. CDR3 in DNA: TGTGCTGCAGCGGAAGGGGCCTGGGGGACCCAGTACTTC.

There are a few counts of this clonotype. This chain links TRBV6-5 with TRBJ2-2; TRBD1 aligns across 9 bases. Germline CDR1 reads MNHEY; CDR2 reads SVGAGI. CDR3 length: 16 residues. J was trimmed by 6 bases and V by 4 bases; bases with no gene match: 9. Here the CDR3 DNA reads TGTGCCAGCAGTTCGACAGGGGGAAGTTTTGCCGGGGAGCTGTTTTTT. Translating it yields CASSSTGGSFAGELFF.

The sample holds a few counts of this clonotype. This chain connects TRBV10-1 to TRBJ2-2; 12 bases are shared with TRBD1. The junction had 3 bases not matched to a gene; V was cut back by 0 bases and J by 10 bases. CDR1 is WNHNN and CDR2 is SYGVQD in the germline V gene (reference sequence). The length of the CDR3 is 15 residues. DNA for the CDR3: TGCGCCAGCAGTGAGTCGGGACAGGGGGCGAAGGAGCTGTTTTTT. Amino acid sequence: CASSESGQGAKELFF.

Only a few counts were recorded for this clonotype. V usage is TRBV28 and J usage is TRBJ2-3; D is possibly TRBD2 (5 bases). The V end lost 3 bases, the J end lost 2 bases, and 9 bases lay between the germline ends. Germline V gene data show CDR1 as MDHEN and CDR2 as SYDVKM. This CDR3 contains 14 residues. The DNA for the CDR3 is TGTGCCAGCAGTTTGGGAGCGGACACAGATACGCAGTATTTT. Its protein is CASSLGADTDTQYF.

Many counts were recorded for this clonotype. The chain recombines TRBV12-3 or TRBV12-4 with TRBJ2-2; D gene uncertain. Trimming shortened V by 3 bases and J by 7 bases, and 12 bases separated the two germline ends. The CDR3 is 14 amino acids. CDR3 amino acids: CASSFGTLSGELFF. For the CDR3, the DNA is TGTGCCAGCAGTTTCGGTACCCTGAGCGGGGAGCTGTTTTTT.